This T cell receptor (beta chain) comes out of a study of CD8 T cells in ankylosing spondylitis (dated by TCRdb to about 2017). About the study as a whole: T cell receptor beta repertoires were profiled in healthy donors and ankylosing spondylitis patients so that disease-linked TCR variants could be found. The full study cohort was made up of about two dozen ankylosing spondylitis patients and approximately 100 healthy donors. Peripheral blood was sampled, and synovial fluid was additionally collected from ankylosing spondylitis patients.

Including the terminal cysteine and phenylalanine, the CDR3 comprises 13 residues. The retained sequence is limited to the CDR3, 39 bases, with the frame set at the first base. The germline V gene specifies SGHTA as CDR1 and FQGTGA as CDR2. V and J lose 5 bases and 8 bases, and a span of 15 bases separates them. This clonotype has only a few counts. The antigen this receptor binds is unknown. The input lacks base qualities; no much larger clone sits a single base away. The sample was run on an Illumina HiSeq 2500. TCR beta libraries were prepared by quantitative 5'-RACE with molecular barcodes. As for how the authors treated the data: Disease-linked TCR variants were identified with a new computational method built on a probabilistic model of VDJ rearrangement. In TCRdb, the public reads were trimmed at Q25 with fastp and aligned with MiXCR, with productive beta chains retained. Identical CDR3 protein sequences are pooled into one entry, listed with their most common genes and DNA. These V and J calls rely on TCRdb rather than the paper's analysis. The sample table lists roughly 700,000 distinct CDR3 sequences, around 17% of them with a count of one. Under 20% of the sample belongs to the ten largest clones.

What the research found in general, with its limitations: In peripheral blood, the disease-linked clones were found at relatively low frequencies and had a CD8+ phenotype. Some TCR beta motif variants had previously been reported in synovial fluid and blood of reactive arthritis patients, which suggested common disease-initiation mechanisms. Significant enrichment of the disease-linked clones was reported in matched synovial fluid samples from ankylosing spondylitis patients. Blood from ankylosing spondylitis patients appeared to be characterized by a TCR beta motif composed of eight highly homologous amino acid variants.

The sequence joins TRBV7-3 to TRBJ1-1; TRBD1 could be the D gene, as 6 bases match. Input material: blood, either unsorted or a sorted T cell fraction (not recorded which). The clonotype was recovered from a male donor with ankylosing spondylitis. The CDR3 region has the sequence CASSPTGASEAFF. In nucleotide form, the sequence is TGTGCCAGCAGCCCGACGGGGGCCTCAGAAGCTTTCTTT.